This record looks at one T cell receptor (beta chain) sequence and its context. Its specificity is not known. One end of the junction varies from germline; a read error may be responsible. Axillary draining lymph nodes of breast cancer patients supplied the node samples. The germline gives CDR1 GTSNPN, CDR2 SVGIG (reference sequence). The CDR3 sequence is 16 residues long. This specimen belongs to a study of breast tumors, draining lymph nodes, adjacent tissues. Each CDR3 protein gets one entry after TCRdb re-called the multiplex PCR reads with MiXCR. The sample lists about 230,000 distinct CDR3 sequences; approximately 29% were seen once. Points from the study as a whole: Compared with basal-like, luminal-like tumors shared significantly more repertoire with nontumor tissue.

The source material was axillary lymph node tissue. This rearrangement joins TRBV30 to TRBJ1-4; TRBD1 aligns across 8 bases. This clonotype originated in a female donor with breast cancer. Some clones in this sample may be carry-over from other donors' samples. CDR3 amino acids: CAWRRRGDRGNEELFF. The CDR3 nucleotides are TGTGCCTGGAGGAGGAGGGGAGACAGGGGCAATGAAGAACTGTTTTTT.